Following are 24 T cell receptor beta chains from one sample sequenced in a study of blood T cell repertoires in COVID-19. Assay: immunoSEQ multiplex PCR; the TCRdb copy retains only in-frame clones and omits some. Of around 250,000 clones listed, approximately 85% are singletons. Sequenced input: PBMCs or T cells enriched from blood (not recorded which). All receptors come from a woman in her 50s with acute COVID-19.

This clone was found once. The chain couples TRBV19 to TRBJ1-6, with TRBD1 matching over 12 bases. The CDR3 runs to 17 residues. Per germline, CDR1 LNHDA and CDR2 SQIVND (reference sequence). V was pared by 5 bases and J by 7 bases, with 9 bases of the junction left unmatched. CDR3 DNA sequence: TGTGCCAGTAGTCAGGGGACAGGGGGCACCAAGAATTCACCCCTCCACTTT. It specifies CASSQGTGGTKNSPLHF.

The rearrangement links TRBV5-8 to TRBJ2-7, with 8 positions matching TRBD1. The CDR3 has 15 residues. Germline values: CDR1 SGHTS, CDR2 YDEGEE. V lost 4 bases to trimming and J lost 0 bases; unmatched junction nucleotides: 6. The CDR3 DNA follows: TGTGCCAGCAGCCTCGGGACAGGAAACTCCTACGAGCAGTACTTC. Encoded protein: CASSLGTGNSYEQYF.

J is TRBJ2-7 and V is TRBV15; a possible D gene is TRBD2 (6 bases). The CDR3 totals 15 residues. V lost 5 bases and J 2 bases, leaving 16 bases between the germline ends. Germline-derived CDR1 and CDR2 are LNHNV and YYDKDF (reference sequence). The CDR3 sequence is CATSLGGQGAYEQYF. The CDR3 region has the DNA TGTGCCACCAGCCTCGGGGGTCAGGGAGCCTACGAGCAGTACTTC.

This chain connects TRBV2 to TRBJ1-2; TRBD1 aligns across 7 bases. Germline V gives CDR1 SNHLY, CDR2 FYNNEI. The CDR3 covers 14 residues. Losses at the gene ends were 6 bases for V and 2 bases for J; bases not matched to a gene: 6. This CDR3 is CASSGQAANYGYTF. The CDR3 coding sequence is TGTGCCAGCAGCGGACAGGCGGCAAACTATGGCTACACCTTC.

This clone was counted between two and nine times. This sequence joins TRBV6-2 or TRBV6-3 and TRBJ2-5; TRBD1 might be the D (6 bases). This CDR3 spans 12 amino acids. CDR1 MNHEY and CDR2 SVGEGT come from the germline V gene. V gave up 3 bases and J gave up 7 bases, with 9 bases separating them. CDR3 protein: CASSYQTGTQYF. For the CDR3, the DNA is TGTGCCAGCAGTTATCAGACAGGGACCCAGTACTTC.

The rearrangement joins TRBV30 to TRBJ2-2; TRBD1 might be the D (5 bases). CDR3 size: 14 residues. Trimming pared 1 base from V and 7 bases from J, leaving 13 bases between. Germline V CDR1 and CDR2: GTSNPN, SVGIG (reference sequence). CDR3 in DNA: TGTGCCTGGAGTGAAACGGGTACAGGCGGGGAGCTGTTTTTT. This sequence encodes CAWSETGTGGELFF.

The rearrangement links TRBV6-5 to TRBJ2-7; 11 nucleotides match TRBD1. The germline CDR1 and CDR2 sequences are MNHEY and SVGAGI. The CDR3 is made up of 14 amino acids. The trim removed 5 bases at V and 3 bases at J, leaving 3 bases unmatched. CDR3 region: CASSRDRGNYEQYF. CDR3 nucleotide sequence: TGTGCCAGCAGTCGGGACAGGGGGAACTACGAGCAGTACTTC.

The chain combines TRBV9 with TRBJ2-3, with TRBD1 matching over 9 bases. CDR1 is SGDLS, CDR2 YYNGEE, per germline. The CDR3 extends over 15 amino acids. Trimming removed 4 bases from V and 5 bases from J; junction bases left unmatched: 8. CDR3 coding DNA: TGTGCCAGCAGCCGAGAACAGGGGGCGGTAGATACGCAGTATTTT. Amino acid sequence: CASSREQGAVDTQYF.

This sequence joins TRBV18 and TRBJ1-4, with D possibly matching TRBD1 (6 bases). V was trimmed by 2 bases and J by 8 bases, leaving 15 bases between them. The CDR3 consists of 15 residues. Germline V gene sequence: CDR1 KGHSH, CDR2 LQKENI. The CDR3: CASSPNGQTREKLFF. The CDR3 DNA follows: TGTGCCAGCTCACCAAATGGACAGACTCGGGAAAAACTGTTTTTT.

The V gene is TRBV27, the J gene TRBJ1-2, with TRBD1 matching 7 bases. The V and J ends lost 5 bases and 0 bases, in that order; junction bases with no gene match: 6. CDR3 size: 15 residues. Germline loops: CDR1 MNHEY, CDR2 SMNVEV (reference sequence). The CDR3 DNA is TGTGCCAGCAGTAAAGGACAGGCTTCTAACTATGGCTACACCTTC. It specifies CASSKGQASNYGYTF.

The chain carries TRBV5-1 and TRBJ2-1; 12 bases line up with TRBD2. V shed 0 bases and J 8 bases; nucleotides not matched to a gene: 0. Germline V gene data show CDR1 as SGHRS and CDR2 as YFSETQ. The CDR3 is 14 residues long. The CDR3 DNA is TGCGCCAGCAGCTTGGGACTAGCGGGGGATGAGCAGTTCTTC. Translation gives CASSLGLAGDEQFF.

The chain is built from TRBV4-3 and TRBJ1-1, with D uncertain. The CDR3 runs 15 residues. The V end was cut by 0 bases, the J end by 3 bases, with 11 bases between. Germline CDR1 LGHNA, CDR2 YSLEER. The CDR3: CASSQEGARHTEAFF. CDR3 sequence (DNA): TGCGCCAGCAGCCAAGAAGGTGCGAGGCACACTGAAGCTTTCTTT.

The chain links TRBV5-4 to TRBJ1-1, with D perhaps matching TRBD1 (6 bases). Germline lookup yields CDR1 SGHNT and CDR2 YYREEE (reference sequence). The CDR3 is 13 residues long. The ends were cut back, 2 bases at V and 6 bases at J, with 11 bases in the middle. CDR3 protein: CASSLSNRAEAFF. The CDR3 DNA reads TGTGCCAGCAGCTTAAGCAACAGGGCTGAAGCTTTCTTT.

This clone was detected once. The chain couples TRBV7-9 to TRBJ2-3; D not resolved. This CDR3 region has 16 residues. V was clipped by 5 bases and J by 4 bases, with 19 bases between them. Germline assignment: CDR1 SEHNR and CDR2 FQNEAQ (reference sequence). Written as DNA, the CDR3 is TGTGCCAGCAGCGGAGAGGCTAGAATCTCGGCAGATACGCAGTATTTT. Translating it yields CASSGEARISADTQYF. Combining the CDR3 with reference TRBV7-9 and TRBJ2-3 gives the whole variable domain DTGVSQNPRHKITKRGQNVTFRCDPISEHNRLYWYRQTLGQGPEFLTYFQNEAQLEKSRLLSDRFSAERPKGSFSTLEIQRTEQGDSAMYLCASSGEARISADTQYFGPGTRLTVL.

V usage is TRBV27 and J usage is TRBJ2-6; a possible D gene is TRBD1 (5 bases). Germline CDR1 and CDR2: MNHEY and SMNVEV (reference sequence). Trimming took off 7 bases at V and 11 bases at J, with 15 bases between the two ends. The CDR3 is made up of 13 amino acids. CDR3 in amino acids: CASKTAPRDVLTF. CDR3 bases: TGTGCCAGCAAGACAGCCCCGAGAGACGTCCTGACTTTC.

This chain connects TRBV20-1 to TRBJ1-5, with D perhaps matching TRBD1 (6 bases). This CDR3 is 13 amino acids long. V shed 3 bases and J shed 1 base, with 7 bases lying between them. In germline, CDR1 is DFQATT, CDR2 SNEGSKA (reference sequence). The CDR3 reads CSASGQSNQPQHF. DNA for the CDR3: TGCAGTGCTAGTGGACAGAGCAATCAGCCCCAGCATTTT.

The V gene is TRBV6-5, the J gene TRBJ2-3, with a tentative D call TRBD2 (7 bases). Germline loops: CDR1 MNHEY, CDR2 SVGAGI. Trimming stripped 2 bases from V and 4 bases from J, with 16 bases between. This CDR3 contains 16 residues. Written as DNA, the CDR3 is TGTGCCAGCAGTTACCGCGGGGGCCCCGCCCCAGATACGCAGTATTTT. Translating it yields CASSYRGGPAPDTQYF.

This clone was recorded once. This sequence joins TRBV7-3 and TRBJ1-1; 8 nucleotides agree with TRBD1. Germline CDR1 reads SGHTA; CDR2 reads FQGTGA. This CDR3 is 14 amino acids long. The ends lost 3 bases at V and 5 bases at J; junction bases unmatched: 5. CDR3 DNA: TGTGCCAGCAGCTTCGACAGGGGTAATACTGAAGCTTTCTTT. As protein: CASSFDRGNTEAFF. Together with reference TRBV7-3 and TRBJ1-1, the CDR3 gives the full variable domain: GAGVSQTPSNKVTEKGKYVELRCDPISGHTALYWYRQSLGQGPEFLIYFQGTGAADDSGLPNDRFFAVRPEGSVSTLKIQRTERGDSAVYLCASSFDRGNTEAFFGQGTRLTVV.

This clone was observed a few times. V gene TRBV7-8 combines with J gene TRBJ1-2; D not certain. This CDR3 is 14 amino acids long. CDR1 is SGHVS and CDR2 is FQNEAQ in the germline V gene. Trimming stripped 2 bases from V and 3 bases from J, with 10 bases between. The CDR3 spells CASSLRLGDYGYTF. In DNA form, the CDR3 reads TGTGCCAGCAGCTTAAGACTCGGGGACTATGGCTACACCTTC.

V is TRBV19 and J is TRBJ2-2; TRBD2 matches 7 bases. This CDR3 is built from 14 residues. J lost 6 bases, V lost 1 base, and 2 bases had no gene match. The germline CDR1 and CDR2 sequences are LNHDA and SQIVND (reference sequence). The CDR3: CASSIGLAPGELFF. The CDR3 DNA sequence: TGTGCCAGTAGTATAGGACTAGCCCCCGGGGAGCTGTTTTTT. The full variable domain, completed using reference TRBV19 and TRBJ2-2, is DGGITQSPKYLFRKEGQNVTLSCEQNLNHDAMYWYRQDPGQGLRLIYYSQIVNDFQKGDIAEGYSVSREKKESFPLTVTSAQKNPTAFYLCASSIGLAPGELFFGEGSRLTVL.

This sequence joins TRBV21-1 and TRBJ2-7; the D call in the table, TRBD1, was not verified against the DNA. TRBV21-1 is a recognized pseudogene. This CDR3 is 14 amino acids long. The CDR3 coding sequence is TGTGCCAGCAGCAAAAAGACCGACAGCTACGAGCAGTACTTC. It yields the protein CASSKKTDSYEQYF.

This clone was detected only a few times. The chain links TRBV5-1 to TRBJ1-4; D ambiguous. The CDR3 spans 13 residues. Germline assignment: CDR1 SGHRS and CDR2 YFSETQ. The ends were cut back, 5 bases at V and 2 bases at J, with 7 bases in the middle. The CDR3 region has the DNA TGCGCCAGCAGGAAGGAGACTAATGAAAAACTGTTTTTT. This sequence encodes CASRKETNEKLFF.

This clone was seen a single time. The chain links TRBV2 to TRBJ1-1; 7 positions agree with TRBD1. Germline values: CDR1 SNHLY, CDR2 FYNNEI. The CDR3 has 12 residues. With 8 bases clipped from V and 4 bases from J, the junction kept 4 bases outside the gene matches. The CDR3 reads CASAGTATEAFF. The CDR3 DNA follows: TGTGCCAGCGCCGGGACAGCCACTGAAGCTTTCTTT.

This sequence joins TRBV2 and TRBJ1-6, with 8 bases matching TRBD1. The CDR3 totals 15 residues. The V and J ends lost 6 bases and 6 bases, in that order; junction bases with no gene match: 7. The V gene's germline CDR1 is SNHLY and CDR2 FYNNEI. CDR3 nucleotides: TGTGCCAGCAGCGGACAGGGAAACAGTAATTCACCCCTCCACTTT. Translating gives CASSGQGNSNSPLHF.